This note documents a single TCR beta chain sequence. Its specificity is unknown. This CDR3 is 13 amino acids long. Germline V CDR1 and CDR2: KGHSH, LQKENI. Trimming removed 3 bases at V and 2 bases at J, with 6 bases between. Using immunoSEQ multiplex PCR, the repertoire was profiled, and TCRdb retains in-frame clones only, with some absent. The table includes some 32,000 clones, roughly four fifths detected once. The source of the sample is a study of early stage breast cancer tumors. Study-wide results and caveats: Commonly generated sequences made up most enriched TCRB sequences shared between patients. Bulk DNA sequencing of unsorted cells missed chain pairing and markers.

Sequencing was performed on breast tumor tissue. This receptor was obtained from a person younger than 45 with breast cancer. The rearrangement links TRBV18 to TRBJ2-3, with D tentatively TRBD2 (5 bases). DNA for the CDR3: TGTGCCAGCTCACCGGAGGTCACAGATACGCAGTATTTT. Its protein product is CASSPEVTDTQYF.